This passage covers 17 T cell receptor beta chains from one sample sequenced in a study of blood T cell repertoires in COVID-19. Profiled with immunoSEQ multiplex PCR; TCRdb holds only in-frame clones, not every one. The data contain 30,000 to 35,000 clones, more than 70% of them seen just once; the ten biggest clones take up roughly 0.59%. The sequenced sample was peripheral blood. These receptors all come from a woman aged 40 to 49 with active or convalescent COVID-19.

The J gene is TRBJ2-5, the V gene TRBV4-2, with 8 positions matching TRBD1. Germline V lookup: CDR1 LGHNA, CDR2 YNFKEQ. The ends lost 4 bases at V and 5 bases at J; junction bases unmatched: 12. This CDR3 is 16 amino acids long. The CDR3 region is CASSRWEGQGGETQYF. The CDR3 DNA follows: TGTGCCAGCAGCCGCTGGGAAGGACAGGGCGGGGAGACCCAGTACTTC.

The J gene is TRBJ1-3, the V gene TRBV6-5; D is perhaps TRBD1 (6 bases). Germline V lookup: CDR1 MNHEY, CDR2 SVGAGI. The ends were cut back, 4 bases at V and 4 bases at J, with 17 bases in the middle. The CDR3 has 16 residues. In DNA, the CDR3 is TGTGCCAGCAGTTCCTCTTCCGGGACACTGGGAAACACCATATATTTT. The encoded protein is CASSSSSGTLGNTIYF.

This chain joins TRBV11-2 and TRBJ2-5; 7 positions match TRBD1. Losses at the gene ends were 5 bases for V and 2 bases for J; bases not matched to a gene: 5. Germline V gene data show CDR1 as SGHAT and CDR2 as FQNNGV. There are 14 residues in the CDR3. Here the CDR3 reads CASSPRDSQETQYF. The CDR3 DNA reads TGTGCCAGCAGCCCACGGGACAGTCAAGAGACCCAGTACTTC.

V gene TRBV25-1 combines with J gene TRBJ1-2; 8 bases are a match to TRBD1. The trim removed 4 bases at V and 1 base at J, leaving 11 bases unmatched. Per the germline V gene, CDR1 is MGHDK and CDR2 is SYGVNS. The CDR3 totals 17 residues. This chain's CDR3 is CASSAGPRDRINYGYTF. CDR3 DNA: TGTGCCAGCAGTGCTGGGCCCAGGGACAGGATTAACTATGGCTACACCTTC.

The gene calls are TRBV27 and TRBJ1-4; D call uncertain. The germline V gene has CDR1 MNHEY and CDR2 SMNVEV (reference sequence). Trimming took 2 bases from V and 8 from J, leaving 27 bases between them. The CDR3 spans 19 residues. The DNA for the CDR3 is TGTGCCAGCAGTTTAACAAACAGTCCGACCCCTTATACTCGGGAAAAACTGTTTTTT. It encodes CASSLTNSPTPYTREKLFF.

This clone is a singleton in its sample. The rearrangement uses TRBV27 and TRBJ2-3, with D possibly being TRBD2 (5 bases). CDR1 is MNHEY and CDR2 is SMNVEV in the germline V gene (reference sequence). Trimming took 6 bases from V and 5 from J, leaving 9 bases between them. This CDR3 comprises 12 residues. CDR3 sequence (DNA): TGTGCCAGCAGAGGACTCGAAGATACGCAGTATTTT. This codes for CASRGLEDTQYF.

Here the CDR3 reads CASSLRDSGVYGYTF. The DNA for the CDR3 is TGTGCCAGCAGCCTCCGGGACAGTGGCGTCTATGGCTACACCTTC. The V gene is TRBV11-2, the J gene TRBJ1-2; 7 bases align to TRBD1. This CDR3 is built from 15 residues. V trimming: 5 bases; J trimming: 4 bases; junction bases outside the gene matches: 10. Germline-derived CDR1 and CDR2 are SGHAT and FQNNGV. The full variable domain, in which reference TRBV11-2 and TRBJ1-2 provide the parts outside the CDR3, is EAGVAQSPRYKIIEKRQSVAFWCNPISGHATLYWYQQILGQGPKLLIQFQNNGVVDDSQLPKDRFSAERLKGVDSTLKIQPAKLEDSAVYLCASSLRDSGVYGYTFGSGTRLTVV.

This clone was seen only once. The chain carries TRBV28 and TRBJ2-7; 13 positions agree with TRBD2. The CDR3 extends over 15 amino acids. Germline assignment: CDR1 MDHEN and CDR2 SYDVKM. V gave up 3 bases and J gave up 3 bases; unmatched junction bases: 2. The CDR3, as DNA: TGTGCCAGCAGTTTGACTAGCGGGAGGCTCTACGAGCAGTACTTC. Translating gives CASSLTSGRLYEQYF.

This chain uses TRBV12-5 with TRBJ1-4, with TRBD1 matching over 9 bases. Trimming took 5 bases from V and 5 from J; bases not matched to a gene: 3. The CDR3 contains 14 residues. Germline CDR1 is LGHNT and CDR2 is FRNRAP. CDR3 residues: CASGPGTGNEKLFF. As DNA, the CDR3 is TGTGCTAGTGGTCCGGGGACAGGGAATGAAAAACTGTTTTTT.

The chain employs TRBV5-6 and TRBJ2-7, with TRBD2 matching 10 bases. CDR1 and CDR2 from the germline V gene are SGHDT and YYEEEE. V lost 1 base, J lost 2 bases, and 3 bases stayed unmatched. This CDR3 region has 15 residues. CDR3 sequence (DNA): TGTGCCAGCAGCTTGACTAGCGGGGACCCCTACGAGCAGTACTTC. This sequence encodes CASSLTSGDPYEQYF.

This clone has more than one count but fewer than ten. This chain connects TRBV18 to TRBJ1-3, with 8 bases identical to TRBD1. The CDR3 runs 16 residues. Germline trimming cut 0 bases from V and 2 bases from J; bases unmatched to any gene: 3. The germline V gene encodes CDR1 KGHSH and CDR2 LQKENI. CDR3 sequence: CASSPPPTGAGNTIYF. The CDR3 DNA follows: TGTGCCAGCTCACCACCCCCGACAGGGGCTGGAAACACCATATATTTT.

CDR3 in amino acids: CASSQPDYYGYTF. CDR3 nucleotides: TGTGCCAGCAGCCAACCAGACTACTATGGCTACACCTTC. This rearrangement joins TRBV3-1 (or the pseudogene TRBV3-2) to TRBJ1-2; no reliable D call. Trimming removed 2 bases at V and 3 bases at J, with 7 bases between. The CDR3 totals 13 residues. Germline V gives CDR1 LGHDT, CDR2 YNNKEL (reference sequence).

CDR3 amino acids: CASQPVAASTDTQYF. CDR3 DNA: TGTGCCAGCCAACCCGTAGCGGCTAGCACAGATACGCAGTATTTT. This chain uses TRBV7-2 with TRBJ2-3; a weak D match, TRBD2 (6 bases). Germline V gene data show CDR1 as SGHTA and CDR2 as FQGNSA. This CDR3 spans 15 amino acids. Trimming removed 8 bases at V and 0 bases at J, with 15 bases between. Variable domain in full (rest from reference TRBV7-2 and TRBJ2-3): GAGVSQSPSNKVTEKGKDVELRCDPISGHTALYWYRQSLGQGLEFLIYFQGNSAPDKSGLPSDRFSAERTGGSVSTLTIQRTQQEDSAVYLCASQPVAASTDTQYFGPGTRLTVL.

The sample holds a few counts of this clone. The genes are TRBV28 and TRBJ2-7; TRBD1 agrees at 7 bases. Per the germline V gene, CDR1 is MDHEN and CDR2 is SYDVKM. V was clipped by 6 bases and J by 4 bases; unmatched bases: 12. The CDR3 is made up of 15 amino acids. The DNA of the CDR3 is TGTGCCAGCAGGTCCTCCGGGACAGCGAGATACGAGCAGTACTTC. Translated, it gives CASRSSGTARYEQYF.

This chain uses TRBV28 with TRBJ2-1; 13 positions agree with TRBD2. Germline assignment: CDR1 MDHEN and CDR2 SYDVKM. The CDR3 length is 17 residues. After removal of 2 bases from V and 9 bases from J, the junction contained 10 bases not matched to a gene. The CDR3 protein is CASSLRGILAGGFEQFF. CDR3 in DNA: TGTGCCAGCAGTTTACGCGGGATACTAGCGGGAGGGTTTGAGCAGTTCTTC.

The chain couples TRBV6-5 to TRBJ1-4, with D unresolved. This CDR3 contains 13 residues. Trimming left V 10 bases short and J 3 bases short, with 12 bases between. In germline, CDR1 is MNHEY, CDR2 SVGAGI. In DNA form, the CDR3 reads TGTGCCACCTCCGCGAGGGCTAATGAAAAACTGTTTTTT. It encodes CATSARANEKLFF.

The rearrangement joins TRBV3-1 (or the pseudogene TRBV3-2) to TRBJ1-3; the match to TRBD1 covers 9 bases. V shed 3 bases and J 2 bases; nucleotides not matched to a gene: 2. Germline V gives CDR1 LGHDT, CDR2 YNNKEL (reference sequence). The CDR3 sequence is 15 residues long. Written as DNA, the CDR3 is TGTGCCAGCAGCCAGAACAGGGGGCCTGGAAACACCATATATTTT. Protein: CASSQNRGPGNTIYF.